The T cell receptor (beta chain) under discussion was sequenced for a study of Ad26.COV2.S vaccination and SARS-CoV-2 variants. Turning to this clone: Antigen specificity is unknown.

The CDR3 extends over 15 amino acids. Unmatched junction bases numbered 4, after V lost 3 bases and J lost 6 bases. CDR1 SGHVS and CDR2 FQNEAQ come from the germline V gene. Treatment indicated: around 19 received Ad26.COV2.S at low or high dose, single or two shots; several received placebo; per-sample allocation not given. Sampling occurred on day 63 after the first vaccine or placebo injection. Vaccine was an Ad26 vector expressing Wuhan-strain SARS-CoV-2 spike. Study outcomes and limitations: Vaccine recipients had higher spike-specific TCR breadth than placebo recipients. Substantial response breadth was reportedly seen for spike-specific CD8+ and CD4+ T cells after vaccination. Using TCR breadth and depth analyses may have led to underestimated total T cell responses.

The method was immunoSEQ multiplex PCR; TCRdb's version includes in-frame clones alone and lacks a portion of them. The table includes 300,000 to 400,000 clones, about 86% detected once. J is TRBJ2-2 and V is TRBV7-8, with 10 positions matching TRBD2. The clonotype was recovered from a person aged 18 to 59 who received the Ad26.COV2.S COVID-19 vaccine or a placebo. Specimen: peripheral blood, collected in a trial of Ad26.COV2.S vaccine versus placebo. The CDR3, as DNA: TGTGCCAGCAGCTTGGGTAGCGGGAGGTCCGGGGAGCTGTTTTTT. Its translation is CASSLGSGRSGELFF.